A single sample is the source of the 18 T cell receptor beta chains below, sequenced in a study of blood T cell repertoires in COVID-19. Generated by immunoSEQ multiplex PCR, the TCRdb table keeps only in-frame clones and is missing some. The repertoire holds under 250,000 clones, 88% seen once, with 3.1% in the top ten. Sequences were obtained from PBMCs or T cells enriched from blood (not recorded which). The receptors originated from a woman between 40 and 55 years old who had been exposed to COVID-19.

This chain links TRBV12-5 with TRBJ1-2; D is uncertain. CDR1 and CDR2 (germline): LGHNT, FRNRAP. This CDR3 comprises 17 residues. V was pared by 1 base and J by 6 bases, with 21 bases between. This CDR3 is CASGLAKGEGNGDGYTF. The CDR3 DNA sequence: TGTGCTAGTGGTTTGGCCAAGGGAGAAGGAAATGGGGATGGCTACACCTTC.

This chain connects TRBV10-3 to TRBJ2-3, with D unresolved. V was pared by 7 bases and J by 4 bases, with 21 bases between. Looked up from germline, CDR1 is ENHRY and CDR2 is SYGVKD. CDR3 size: 16 residues. CDR3 DNA sequence: TGTGCCATCAAGGTCGGTGAGCAGGTCCTCTCAGATACGCAGTATTTT. Translating it yields CAIKVGEQVLSDTQYF.

The chain couples TRBV7-6 to TRBJ2-5; 9 bases match TRBD1. The germline V gene has CDR1 SGHVS and CDR2 FNYEAQ. The CDR3 has 17 residues. Trimming at V came to 5 bases and at J to 5 bases, leaving 15 bases not matched to a gene. In nucleotides, the CDR3 is TGTGCCAGCAGCCCCACCCGGGGACAGGGTTACGCGGAGACCCAGTACTTC. This sequence encodes CASSPTRGQGYAETQYF.

The CDR3, as DNA: TGTGCCAGCAGCTCTAGCGGTTACAATGAGCAGTTCTTC. As protein: CASSSSGYNEQFF. This chain joins TRBV7-3 and TRBJ2-1; the match to TRBD2 covers 7 bases. V was clipped by 4 bases and J by 4 bases; unmatched bases: 1. CDR1 is SGHTA and CDR2 is FQGTGA in the germline V gene. The CDR3 totals 13 residues.

This chain uses TRBV6-6 with TRBJ2-7; TRBD1 is a possible D gene (6 bases). The CDR3 loop spans 13 amino acids. V was cut by 2 bases and J by 7 bases, with 12 bases left in between. CDR1 and CDR2 (germline): MNHNY, SVGAGI (reference sequence). The CDR3 loop reads CASSYAGVGEQYV. In nucleotides, the CDR3 is TGTGCCAGCAGTTACGCAGGGGTCGGGGAGCAGTACGTC.

The rearrangement joins TRBV7-9 to TRBJ2-4, with 11 bases identical to TRBD2. Germline values: CDR1 SEHNR, CDR2 FQNEAQ (reference sequence). The CDR3 extends over 13 amino acids. The trim removed 5 bases at V and 15 bases at J, leaving 9 bases unmatched. The CDR3 coding sequence is TGTGCCAGCAGCCCTAGCGGGGGGCCACCGGGGTACTTC. This gives the protein CASSPSGGPPGYF.

The V call is TRBV3-1 (or the pseudogene TRBV3-2), the J call TRBJ2-3; D is unclear. The length of the CDR3 is 14 residues. CDR1 is LGHDT, CDR2 YNNKEL, per germline (reference sequence). Trimming removed 0 bases from V and 4 bases from J, with 8 bases in between. The CDR3 loop is CASSQDKRPDTQYF. In DNA form, the CDR3 reads TGTGCCAGCAGCCAAGATAAGAGGCCAGATACGCAGTATTTT.

This chain uses TRBV19 with TRBJ1-2; 8 bases line up with TRBD1. CDR1 LNHDA and CDR2 SQIVND come from the germline V gene (reference sequence). The CDR3 has 12 residues. Trimming at V came to 5 bases and at J to 9 bases, leaving 5 bases not matched to a gene. This CDR3 reads CASSATGGSYTF. The CDR3 bases are TGTGCCAGTAGTGCAACAGGGGGTAGCTACACCTTC.

This rearrangement joins TRBV18 to TRBJ1-3; D not resolved. Germline assignment: CDR1 KGHSH and CDR2 LQKENI. This CDR3 contains 18 residues. Deletions cut 3 bases from V and 0 bases from J, with 18 bases between. This CDR3 is CASSPSGGGSPSGNTIYF. The CDR3 DNA follows: TGTGCCAGCTCACCGAGTGGAGGTGGCAGCCCCTCTGGAAACACCATATATTTT.

The chain combines TRBV2 with TRBJ1-2; the D is unclear. CDR1 and CDR2 from the germline V gene are SNHLY and FYNNEI. This CDR3 has 14 residues. Trimming took 8 bases from V and 8 from J, leaving 21 bases between them. The chain's CDR3 is CASRGRTYVGGYTF. CDR3 nucleotides: TGTGCCAGCCGCGGCAGGACTTACGTGGGGGGCTACACCTTC.

V and J are TRBV7-9 and TRBJ2-1; D is unresolved. Looked up from germline, CDR1 is SEHNR and CDR2 is FQNEAQ (reference sequence). Trimming took off 4 bases at V and 9 bases at J, with 16 bases between the two ends. CDR3 length: 14 residues. CDR3 nucleotides: TGTGCCAGCAGCTATGAAGCAATCATCTCTGAGCAGTTCTTC. It encodes CASSYEAIISEQFF.

The CDR3 protein is CASSPGQVFRSGTDTQYF. CDR3 sequence (DNA): TGTGCCAGCAGCCCCGGACAGGTCTTCAGGAGTGGCACAGATACGCAGTATTTT. The chain links TRBV5-4 to TRBJ2-3, with TRBD1 matching 7 bases. V shed 4 bases and J 1 base; nucleotides not matched to a gene: 15. The CDR3 spans 18 residues. CDR1 and CDR2 from the germline V gene are SGHNT and YYREEE (reference sequence).

The rearrangement joins TRBV28 to TRBJ1-2; TRBD1 agrees at 7 bases. With V trimmed by 5 bases and J by 8 bases, 14 bases remained unmatched. The germline gives CDR1 MDHEN, CDR2 SYDVKM. The CDR3 sequence is 15 residues long. The CDR3 protein is CASSITQGQGGGYTF. As DNA, the CDR3 is TGTGCCAGCAGTATTACACAGGGGCAAGGTGGCGGCTACACCTTC.

This sequence joins TRBV19 and TRBJ2-1; 8 bases are a match to TRBD1. V shed 5 bases, J shed 10 bases, and the junction held 13 bases outside the gene matches. This CDR3 is built from 15 residues. CDR1 is LNHDA and CDR2 is SQIVND in the germline V gene (reference sequence). The CDR3, as DNA: TGTGCCAGTAGTCAATTGACAGGGGCCCTGGGGGAGCAGTTCTTC. This sequence encodes CASSQLTGALGEQFF.

The rearrangement uses TRBV11-3 and TRBJ2-5; TRBD2 matches at 9 bases. There are 19 residues in the CDR3. Losses at the gene ends were 1 base for V and 0 bases for J; bases not matched to a gene: 12. The germline gives CDR1 SGHNT, CDR2 YENEEA. The CDR3 region has the DNA TGTGCCAGCAGCTTAGGGGATCCCTTTAGCGGGAGATACCAAGAGACCCAGTACTTC. Translating gives CASSLGDPFSGRYQETQYF.

The rearrangement links TRBV4-3 to TRBJ2-3; the D gene is possibly TRBD2 (6 bases). The germline V gene encodes CDR1 LGHNA and CDR2 YSLEER. V dropped 1 base and J dropped 0 bases, with 17 bases sitting between them. The length of the CDR3 is 18 residues. The chain's CDR3 is CASSQGLAALGSTDTQYF. As DNA, the CDR3 is TGCGCCAGCAGCCAAGGGTTAGCGGCACTAGGAAGCACAGATACGCAGTATTTT.

V and J are TRBV3-1 (or the pseudogene TRBV3-2) and TRBJ2-7; D possibly corresponds to TRBD1 (5 bases). The CDR3 is made up of 14 amino acids. The germline CDR1 and CDR2 sequences are LGHDT and YNNKEL (reference sequence). The V gene lost 2 bases and the J gene lost 2 bases, with 10 bases spanning the gap. The CDR3 sequence: CASSQPGLPYEQYF. The CDR3, as DNA: TGTGCCAGCAGCCAACCAGGGCTCCCCTACGAGCAGTACTTC.

The chain combines TRBV4-3 with TRBJ1-3; maybe TRBD1 (5 bases). Germline assignment: CDR1 LGHNA and CDR2 YSLEER. The V end was cut by 0 bases, the J end by 4 bases, with 13 bases between. CDR3 length: 16 amino acids. The CDR3 sequence is CASSQDNGGSGNTIYF. The CDR3, as DNA: TGCGCCAGCAGCCAAGATAACGGGGGGTCGGGAAACACCATATATTTT.